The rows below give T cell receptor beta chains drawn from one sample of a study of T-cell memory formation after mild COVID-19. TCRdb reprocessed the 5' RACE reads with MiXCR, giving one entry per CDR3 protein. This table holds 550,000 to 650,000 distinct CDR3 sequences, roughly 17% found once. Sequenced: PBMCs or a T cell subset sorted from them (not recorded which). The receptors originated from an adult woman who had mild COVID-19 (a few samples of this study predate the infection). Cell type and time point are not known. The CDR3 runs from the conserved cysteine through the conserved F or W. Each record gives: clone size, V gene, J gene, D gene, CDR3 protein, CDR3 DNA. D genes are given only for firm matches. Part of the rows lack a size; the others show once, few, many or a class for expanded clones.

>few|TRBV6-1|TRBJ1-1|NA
CASSEVQGGGTEAFF
TGTGCCAGCAGTGAAGTTCAGGGCGGGGGAACTGAAGCTTTCTTT
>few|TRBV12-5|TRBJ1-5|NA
CASGRGVQPQHF
TGTGCTAGTGGTAGGGGGGTACAGCCCCAGCATTTT
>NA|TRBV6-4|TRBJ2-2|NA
CASSDRGDTGELFF
TGTGCCAGCAGTGACAGGGGAGACACCGGGGAGCTGTTTTTT
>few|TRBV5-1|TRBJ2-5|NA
CASSYYRVGETQYF
TGCGCCAGCAGCTACTACAGGGTGGGAGAGACCCAGTACTTC
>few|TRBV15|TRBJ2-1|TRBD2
CATSRVGSGKGWFF
TGTGCCACCAGCAGAGTGGGTAGCGGGAAAGGGTGGTTCTTC
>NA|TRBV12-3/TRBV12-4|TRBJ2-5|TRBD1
CASSRTGGMETQYF
TGTGCCAGCAGTCGGACAGGGGGCATGGAGACCCAGTACTTC
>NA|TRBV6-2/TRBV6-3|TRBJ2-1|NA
CASSPFASYNEQFF
TGTGCCAGCAGCCCCTTCGCTAGTTACAATGAGCAGTTCTTC
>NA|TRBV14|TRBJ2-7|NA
CASSQVRREQYF
TGTGCCAGCAGCCAAGTCCGGAGGGAGCAGTACTTC
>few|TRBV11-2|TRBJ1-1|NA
CASSLNPGMGTEAFF
TGTGCCAGCAGCTTAAATCCGGGGATGGGGACTGAAGCTTTCTTT
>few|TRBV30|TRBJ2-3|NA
CAWSGGQRTDTQYF
TGTGCCTGGAGCGGGGGGCAGAGAACAGATACGCAGTATTTT
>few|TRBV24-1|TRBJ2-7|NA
CATSGTSAAHEQYF
TGTGCCACCAGTGGAACAAGCGCCGCCCACGAGCAGTACTTC
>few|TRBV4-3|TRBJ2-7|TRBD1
CASSQDWGGTGGKYEQYF
TGCGCCAGCAGCCAAGATTGGGGTGGTACAGGGGGCAAATACGAGCAGTACTTC
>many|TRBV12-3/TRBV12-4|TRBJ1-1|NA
CASSSSGLRNTEAFF
TGTGCCAGCAGTTCCTCGGGCCTACGGAACACTGAAGCTTTCTTT
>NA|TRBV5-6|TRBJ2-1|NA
CASSLGIQAEQFF
TGTGCCAGCAGCTTGGGTATACAAGCAGAGCAGTTCTTC
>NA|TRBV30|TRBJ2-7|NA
CALGQRSYEQYF
TGTGCCCTTGGACAGAGATCCTACGAGCAGTACTTC
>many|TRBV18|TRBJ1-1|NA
CASSPRNTEAFF
TGTGCCAGCTCACCACGAAACACTGAAGCTTTCTTT
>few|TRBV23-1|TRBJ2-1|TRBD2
CASSQSVPVLAGGFSSYNEQFF
TGCGCCAGCAGTCAATCGGTCCCCGTTCTAGCGGGGGGATTTAGCTCCTACAATGAGCAGTTCTTC
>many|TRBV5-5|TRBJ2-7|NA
CASSRGPGPVTYEQYF
TGTGCCAGCAGCCGTGGACCGGGGCCTGTAACTTACGAGCAGTACTTC
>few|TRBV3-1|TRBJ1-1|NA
CASSQVLRGRMNTEAFF
TGTGCCAGCAGCCAAGTCCTGAGGGGACGGATGAACACTGAAGCTTTCTTT
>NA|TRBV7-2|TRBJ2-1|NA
CASSFNLGNEQFF
TGTGCCAGCAGCTTCAACCTCGGGAATGAGCAGTTCTTC
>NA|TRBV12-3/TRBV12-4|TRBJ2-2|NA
CASSFRVSGELFF
TGTGCCAGCAGTTTCAGGGTTTCCGGGGAGCTGTTTTTT
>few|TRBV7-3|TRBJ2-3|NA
CASSSGSGGRLTDTQYF
TGTGCCAGCAGCTCCGGGTCCGGGGGGCGACTCACAGATACGCAGTATTTT
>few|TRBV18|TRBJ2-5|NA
CASSPMNQETQYF
TGTGCCAGCTCACCGATGAACCAAGAGACCCAGTACTTC
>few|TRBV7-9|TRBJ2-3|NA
CASSPSRQAAGDTQYF
TGTGCCAGCAGCCCTTCACGACAGGCCGCGGGGGATACGCAGTATTTT
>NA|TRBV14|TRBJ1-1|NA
CASSQGLGRYTEAFF
TGTGCCAGCAGCCAAGGCCTGGGGAGGTACACTGAAGCTTTCTTT
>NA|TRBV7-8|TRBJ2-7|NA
CASSSTVTYEQYF
TGTGCCAGCAGCTCGACAGTAACCTACGAGCAGTACTTC
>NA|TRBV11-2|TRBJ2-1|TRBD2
CASSLDPSGVQFF
TGTGCCAGCAGCTTAGACCCTAGCGGGGTGCAGTTCTTC
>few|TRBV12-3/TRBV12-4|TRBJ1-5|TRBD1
CASSLSLTGGRPQHF
TGTGCCAGCAGTTTAAGTCTCACAGGGGGCCGGCCCCAGCATTTT
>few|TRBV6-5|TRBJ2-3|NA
CASRKDPLGTDTQYF
TGTGCCAGCAGAAAAGACCCGCTGGGCACAGATACGCAGTATTTT
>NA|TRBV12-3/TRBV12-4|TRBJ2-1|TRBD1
CASSYAGTGFDNEQFF
TGTGCCAGCAGTTACGCCGGGACAGGGTTTGACAATGAGCAGTTCTTC
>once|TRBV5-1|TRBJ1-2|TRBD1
CASSIRTGGDGYTF
TGCGCCAGCAGCATAAGGACAGGGGGCGATGGCTACACCTTC
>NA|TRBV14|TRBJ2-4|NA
CASSQGGYIQYF
TGTGCCAGCAGCCAGGGTGGATACATTCAGTACTTC
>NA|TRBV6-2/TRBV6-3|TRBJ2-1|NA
CASRQRGAGYNEQFF
TGTGCCAGCAGACAAAGGGGGGCCGGGTACAATGAGCAGTTCTTC
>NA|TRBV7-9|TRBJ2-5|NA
CASSFGTVWSGHTKETQYF
TGTGCCAGCAGCTTTGGTACGGTTTGGTCAGGGCACACGAAAGAGACCCAGTACTTC
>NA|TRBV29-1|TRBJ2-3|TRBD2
CSVEWATSGSGTDTQYF
TGCAGCGTTGAATGGGCGACTAGCGGGAGTGGCACAGATACGCAGTATTTT
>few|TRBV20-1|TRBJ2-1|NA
CSARREQFF
TGCAGTGCCAGACGGGAGCAGTTCTTC
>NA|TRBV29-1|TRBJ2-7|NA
CSVRAPYEQYF
TGCAGCGTGCGGGCCCCCTACGAGCAGTACTTC
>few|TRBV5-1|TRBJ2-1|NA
CASNRESSYNEQFF
TGCGCCAGCAACAGGGAAAGCTCCTACAATGAGCAGTTCTTC
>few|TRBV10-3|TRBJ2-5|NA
CAISESFMGETQYF
TGTGCCATCAGTGAGTCGTTTATGGGGGAGACCCAGTACTTC
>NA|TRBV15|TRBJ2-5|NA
CATSIGGQETQYF
TGTGCCACCAGCATAGGGGGCCAAGAGACCCAGTACTTC
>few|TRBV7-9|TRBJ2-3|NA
CAIPTPDSSTDTQYF
TGTGCCATCCCAACCCCAGACAGCAGCACAGATACGCAGTATTTT
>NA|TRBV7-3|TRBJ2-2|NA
CASSPRRGEQGANTGELFF
TGTGCCAGCAGCCCCAGACGGGGGGAGCAGGGGGCCAACACCGGGGAGCTGTTTTTT
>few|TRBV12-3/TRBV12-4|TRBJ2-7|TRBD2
CASSSTGLAREQYF
TGTGCCAGCAGCTCAACAGGACTAGCGCGCGAGCAGTACTTC
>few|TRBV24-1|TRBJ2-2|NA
CATSDPNRADITGELFF
TGTGCCACCAGTGATCCCAACAGGGCGGACATTACCGGGGAGCTGTTTTTT
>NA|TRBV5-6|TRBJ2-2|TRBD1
CASSLGRTGTGELFF
TGTGCCAGCAGCTTGGGACGGACAGGGACCGGGGAGCTGTTTTTT
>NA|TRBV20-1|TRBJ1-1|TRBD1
CTVGQGATEAFF
TGCACAGTGGGACAGGGGGCCACTGAAGCTTTCTTT
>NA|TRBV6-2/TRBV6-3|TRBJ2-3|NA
CASSASSESTQYF
TGTGCCAGCAGTGCTTCAAGTGAGTCGACGCAGTATTTT
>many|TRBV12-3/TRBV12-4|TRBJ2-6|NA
CASSFWGPNVLTF
TGTGCCAGCAGTTTTTGGGGCCCCAACGTCCTGACTTTC
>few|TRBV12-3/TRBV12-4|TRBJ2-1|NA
CASSLGGSENEQFF
TGTGCCAGCAGTTTAGGAGGGAGCGAAAATGAGCAGTTCTTC
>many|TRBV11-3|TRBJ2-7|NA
CASSPQGGMSYEQYF
TGTGCCAGCAGCCCCCAGGGGGGTATGTCTTACGAGCAGTACTTC
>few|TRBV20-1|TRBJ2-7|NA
CSASRTAAYEQYF
TGCAGTGCTAGCCGAACAGCCGCCTACGAGCAGTACTTC
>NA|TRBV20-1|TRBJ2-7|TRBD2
CSAREHTSGEQYF
TGCAGTGCTAGAGAACATACTAGCGGCGAGCAGTACTTC
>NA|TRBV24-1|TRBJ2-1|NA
CATSGGHQDYNEQFF
TGTGCCACCAGTGGGGGACACCAGGATTACAATGAGCAGTTCTTC
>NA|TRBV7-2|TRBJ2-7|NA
CASSRESRDRLILAGKYEQYF
TGTGCCAGCAGCCGAGAAAGCCGGGACAGGCTCATTCTAGCGGGGAAATACGAGCAGTACTTC
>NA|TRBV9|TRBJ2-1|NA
CASSWSGSYNEQFF
TGTGCCAGCAGCTGGTCGGGGTCCTACAATGAGCAGTTCTTC
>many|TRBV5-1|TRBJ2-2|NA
CASSLGTYTGELFF
TGCGCCAGCAGCTTAGGCACCTACACCGGGGAGCTGTTTTTT
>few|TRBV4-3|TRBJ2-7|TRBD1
CASSQTGGAFYEQYF
TGCGCCAGCAGCCAGACAGGGGGCGCGTTCTACGAGCAGTACTTC
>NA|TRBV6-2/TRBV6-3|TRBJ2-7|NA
CASTVLGQLGSYEQYF
TGTGCCAGCACAGTCCTCGGACAGCTAGGATCCTACGAGCAGTACTTC
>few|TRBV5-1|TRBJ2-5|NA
CASSLFATGGETQYF
TGCGCCAGCAGCTTGTTCGCGACAGGAGGAGAGACCCAGTACTTC
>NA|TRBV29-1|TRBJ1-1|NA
CSVDDRTSEAFF
TGCAGCGTCGACGACAGAACATCTGAAGCTTTCTTT